The 5 T cell receptor beta chains below were found in one sample sequenced in a study of blood T cells in healthy people across ages. For the second PCR, which ran for about 7 to 11 cycles, a sample-barcoded 5' primer and a J-beta primer mix were used. In TCRdb, the 5' RACE reads were re-called with MiXCR into one record per CDR3 protein. Of 1.5 million to 2 million distinct CDR3 sequences in the sample, 39% were seen once. Source material: blood. These receptors originate from a human donor in good health.

The rearrangement uses TRBV4-1 and TRBJ2-5; D may be TRBD2 (5 bases). TRBJ2-7 explains the end of the DNA better; the J call may be wrong. The CDR3 has 15 amino acids. Germline CDR1 and CDR2: MGHRA and YSYEKL. CDR3: CASSRVKEAPGEQYF. The CDR3 bases are TGCGCCAGCAGCCGGGTGAAGGAGGCACCGGGCGAGCAGTACTTC.

This clonotype was detected ten times or more. J is TRBJ2-3 and V is TRBV7-3, with 12 positions matching TRBD2. Germline trimming cut 5 bases from V and 5 bases from J; bases unmatched to any gene: 8. In germline, CDR1 is SGHTA, CDR2 FQGTGA. The CDR3 runs to 16 residues. CDR3 coding DNA: TGTGCCAGCAGCCCGCGACTAGCGGGGGCAATAGATACGCAGTATTTT. Protein sequence: CASSPRLAGAIDTQYF.

The chain is built from TRBV7-2 and TRBJ2-1; D remains ambiguous. V shed 1 base and J shed 6 bases, with 10 bases lying between them. The CDR3 totals 14 residues. In germline, CDR1 is SGHTA, CDR2 FQGNSA. The CDR3 reads CASSLELRVNEQFF. Written as DNA, the CDR3 is TGTGCCAGCAGCTTAGAGTTAAGGGTCAATGAGCAGTTCTTC.

The chain recombines TRBV7-8 with TRBJ1-6; 7 positions agree with TRBD1. Germline lookup yields CDR1 SGHVS and CDR2 FQNEAQ. V lost 5 bases and J lost 10; bases outside the gene matches: 11. This CDR3 spans 15 amino acids. DNA of the CDR3: TGTGCCAGCAGCCCCAGGAGACAGGGAAGATCACCCCTCCACTTT. Its translation is CASSPRRQGRSPLHF.

This clonotype was detected a few times. V gene TRBV7-2 combines with J gene TRBJ1-2; D gene uncertain. The germline V and J ends were trimmed by 1 base and 4 bases, with 13 bases remaining between them. The CDR3 runs 15 residues. The germline CDR1 and CDR2 sequences are SGHTA and FQGNSA. CDR3 nucleotide sequence: TGTGCCAGCAGCTTAGTTAGATCTTCTACCTATGGCTACACCTTC. Translation: CASSLVRSSTYGYTF.